These 5 T cell receptor beta chains originate from one sample sequenced in a study of cytomegalovirus exposure and HLA in healthy donors. PCR primers comprised 60 Vbeta and 13 Jbeta primers. The table came from immunoSEQ multiplex PCR; TCRdb's copy has only in-frame clones and leaves some out. The sample shows 180,000 or so clones, about 80% of them seen only once. The sequenced sample was PBMCs. The receptors come from a man aged 40-49 years in good health and CMV-seropositive.

DNA of the CDR3: TGTGCCAGCAGCTACAGACAGGGTCCTGAAGCTTTCTTT. The encoded protein is CASSYRQGPEAFF. The gene calls are TRBV7-2 and TRBJ1-1; 7 nucleotides align to TRBD1. The germline CDR1 and CDR2 sequences are SGHTA and FQGNSA. This CDR3 region has 13 residues. Unmatched junction bases numbered 5, after V lost 4 bases and J lost 6 bases.

CDR3 sequence (DNA): TGTGCCAGCAGTGAAGCGCTTTTAAACAGGGGTCGTGTGGAGACCCAGTACTTC. It yields the protein CASSEALLNRGRVETQYF. The J gene is TRBJ2-5, the V gene TRBV6-1; 7 nucleotides line up with TRBD1. The length of the CDR3 is 18 residues. V trimming: 0 bases; J trimming: 5 bases; junction bases outside the gene matches: 15. Germline V gives CDR1 MNHNS, CDR2 SASEGT.

This rearrangement joins TRBV27 to TRBJ1-1, with 7 bases matching TRBD1. The CDR3 sequence is 16 residues long. J gave up 3 bases and V 0 bases, and 7 bases lay outside the gene matches. Germline-derived CDR1 and CDR2 are MNHEY and SMNVEV (reference sequence). CDR3 coding DNA: TGTGCCAGCAGTTTATCACCTACAGGGGAGTACACTGAAGCTTTCTTT. Its protein is CASSLSPTGEYTEAFF.

The rearrangement links TRBV4-1 to TRBJ2-7; TRBD2 is a possible D gene (5 bases). Germline assignment: CDR1 MGHRA and CDR2 YSYEKL. The CDR3 runs 16 residues. V lost 1 base to trimming and J lost 0 bases, with 13 bases between them. CDR3 in DNA: TGCGCCAGCAGCCAAGTCGATCCCCGGGGCTCCTACGAGCAGTACTTC. Its translation is CASSQVDPRGSYEQYF.

The rearrangement uses TRBV4-2 and TRBJ2-5, with TRBD2 as a possible D gene (5 bases). With 0 bases removed from V and 5 bases from J, the gap between germline ends came to 16 bases. CDR3 length: 16 amino acids. Per germline, CDR1 LGHNA and CDR2 YNFKEQ. CDR3 coding DNA: TGTGCCAGCAGCCAAGATCTAGCATCGCAAGCGGAGACCCAGTACTTC. Amino acid sequence: CASSQDLASQAETQYF.